Each of the 17 T cell receptor beta chains below was sequenced from the same sample in a study of T-cell memory formation after mild COVID-19. TCRdb analysed the 5' RACE reads with MiXCR anew, one entry per CDR3 protein. The sample records a few hundred thousand distinct CDR3 sequences, 7.5% to 10% being singletons. The sample consisted of PBMCs or a T cell subset sorted from them (not recorded which). The receptors were gathered from a man aged 18 to 35 who had mild COVID-19 (a few samples of this study predate the infection). Cell type and time point are not known.

This clonotype turned up a few times. This chain uses TRBV4-2 with TRBJ2-2; 7 bases are a match to TRBD1. Germline V gene sequence: CDR1 LGHNA, CDR2 YNFKEQ. The CDR3 runs 15 residues. The V and J ends lost 4 bases and 0 bases, in that order; junction bases with no gene match: 2. The CDR3 loop is CASSPQGSNTGELFF. The CDR3 DNA reads TGTGCCAGCAGCCCACAGGGGTCGAACACCGGGGAGCTGTTTTTT.

In this sample, this clonotype turned up a few times. The chain uses TRBV12-3 or TRBV12-4 and TRBJ1-2; the match to TRBD1 covers 7 bases. Trimming cost V 5 bases and J 8 bases; bases outside gene matches: 14. This CDR3 spans 15 amino acids. In DNA form, the CDR3 reads TGTGCCAGCAGTCCTGGTAGGGGGCGCCACGACGGCTACACCTTC. Amino acid sequence: CASSPGRGRHDGYTF.

This chain joins TRBV6-2 or TRBV6-3 and TRBJ2-1; TRBD2 matches at 7 bases. The V gene end was trimmed by 5 bases and the J gene end by 9 bases; junction bases not matched to a gene: 7. Per the germline V gene, CDR1 is MNHEY and CDR2 is SVGEGT. There are 13 residues in the CDR3. The chain's CDR3 is CASSRAGRGEQFF. Written as DNA, the CDR3 is TGTGCCAGCAGTAGAGCGGGGCGGGGTGAGCAGTTCTTC.

The rearrangement uses TRBV6-1 and TRBJ1-2, with unresolved D. CDR3 length: 13 residues. Germline V lookup: CDR1 MNHNS, CDR2 SASEGT. This CDR3 reads CACRRGSDYGYTF. The CDR3 nucleotides are TGTGCTTGCAGGCGGGGATCGGACTATGGCTACACCTTC.

This clonotype showed up many times. The chain has TRBV4-3 and TRBJ2-3; D unclear. Trimming stripped 3 bases from V and 0 bases from J, with 13 bases between. From germline, CDR1 is LGHNA and CDR2 YSLEER. The CDR3 is 16 amino acids. The CDR3 DNA follows: TGCGCCAGCAGCCACGCGACGTCTGACAGCACAGATACGCAGTATTTT. Translation: CASSHATSDSTDTQYF.

This clonotype was picked up a small number of times. The chain carries TRBV11-2 and TRBJ2-1, with 7 bases identical to TRBD2. Trimming took 5 bases from V and 1 from J; bases not matched to a gene: 5. The CDR3 has 15 residues. Germline-derived CDR1 and CDR2 are SGHAT and FQNNGV. The CDR3 spells CASSPRTSSYNEQFF. The CDR3 nucleotides are TGTGCCAGCAGCCCGAGGACTAGTTCCTACAATGAGCAGTTCTTC. Variable domain in full (rest from reference TRBV11-2 and TRBJ2-1): EAGVAQSPRYKIIEKRQSVAFWCNPISGHATLYWYQQILGQGPKLLIQFQNNGVVDDSQLPKDRFSAERLKGVDSTLKIQPAKLEDSAVYLCASSPRTSSYNEQFFGPGTRLTVL.

This clonotype was recorded many times. V usage is TRBV11-1 and J usage is TRBJ2-1; 7 nucleotides match TRBD2. V lost 1 base and J lost 7; bases outside the gene matches: 16. Looked up from germline, CDR1 is SGHAT and CDR2 is FQDESV (reference sequence). The CDR3 spans 18 residues. The CDR3 sequence: CASSLVGRGRDFSNEQFF. In DNA, the CDR3 is TGTGCCAGCAGCTTAGTGGGGAGGGGCAGGGATTTTTCAAATGAGCAGTTCTTC.

The rearrangement joins TRBV29-1 to TRBJ2-1; D call uncertain. The CDR3 has 14 residues. Germline CDR1 and CDR2: SQVTM and ANQGSEA. The V end lost 5 bases, the J end lost 1 base, and 12 bases lay between the germline ends. CDR3 sequence reads: CSVSVVNSYNEQFF. The CDR3 bases are TGCAGCGTTTCGGTGGTAAATTCCTACAATGAGCAGTTCTTC.

This clonotype showed up just a few times. This rearrangement joins TRBV20-1 to TRBJ2-1; 8 bases line up with TRBD2. V was clipped by 6 bases and J by 0 bases; unmatched bases: 7. The germline gives CDR1 DFQATT, CDR2 SNEGSKA (reference sequence). The CDR3 is made up of 15 amino acids. The DNA for the CDR3 is TGCAGTGCCCCTATAGCGGGGAGCTCCTACAATGAGCAGTTCTTC. Its protein product is CSAPIAGSSYNEQFF.

This clonotype was recorded a few times. This chain links TRBV6-5 with TRBJ1-2, with 8 positions matching TRBD1. Germline lookup yields CDR1 MNHEY and CDR2 SVGAGI. CDR3 length: 16 residues. Losses at the gene ends were 2 bases for V and 4 bases for J; bases not matched to a gene: 9. The CDR3, as DNA: TGTGCCAGCAGTTACCGGGGGACAGGAGTTTTCTATGGCTACACCTTC. Translating it yields CASSYRGTGVFYGYTF.

This clonotype showed up just a few times. The V gene is TRBV7-6, the J gene TRBJ1-1, with D uncertain. Germline assignment: CDR1 SGHVS and CDR2 FNYEAQ. The V and J ends lost 5 bases and 5 bases respectively, with 15 bases between them. This CDR3 has 14 amino acids. The CDR3 sequence is CASSQGPAGTEAFF. CDR3 coding DNA: TGTGCCAGCAGCCAAGGACCGGCTGGGACTGAAGCTTTCTTT.

V and J are TRBV5-1 and TRBJ2-5, with a weak D call TRBD1 (6 bases). The CDR3 runs to 15 residues. Trimming removed 0 bases from V and 4 bases from J, with 13 bases in between. Germline CDR1 and CDR2: SGHRS and YFSETQ. The CDR3 sequence: CASSLGGGDRETQYF. CDR3 coding DNA: TGCGCCAGCAGCTTGGGAGGGGGTGATCGAGAGACCCAGTACTTC. Variable domain in full (rest from reference TRBV5-1 and TRBJ2-5): KAGVTQTPRYLIKTRGQQVTLSCSPISGHRSVSWYQQTPGQGLQFLFEYFSETQRNKGNFPGRFSGRQFSNSRSEMNVSTLELGDSALYLCASSLGGGDRETQYFGPGTRLLVL.

This clonotype was counted between two and nine times. This chain connects TRBV3-1 to TRBJ2-5, with a possible D match to TRBD2 (5 bases). The CDR3 spans 13 residues. Deletions cut 1 base from V and 5 bases from J, with 8 bases between. Germline loops: CDR1 LGHDT, CDR2 YNNKEL (reference sequence). Here the CDR3 DNA reads TGTGCCAGCAGCCAAGCCGGGGATGAGACCCAGTACTTC. Protein product: CASSQAGDETQYF.

This chain joins TRBV6-6 and TRBJ1-4, with D possibly matching TRBD1 (5 bases). Deletions cut 4 bases from V and 8 bases from J, with 23 bases between. The CDR3 length is 17 residues. Germline-derived CDR1 and CDR2 are MNHNY and SVGAGI (reference sequence). As DNA, the CDR3 is TGTGCCAGCAGTTCGGGACCTTCGGGGTCCTATTACGAAAAACTGTTTTTT. It specifies CASSSGPSGSYYEKLFF.

There are a few counts of this clonotype. This chain uses TRBV24-1 with TRBJ2-1; D is uncertain. CDR3 length equals 13 residues. V was cut by 6 bases and J by 4 bases, with 9 bases left in between. Germline V gene data show CDR1 as KGHDR and CDR2 as SFDVKD. CDR3 protein: CATSPVGYNEQFF. CDR3 in DNA: TGTGCCACCAGTCCTGTTGGTTACAATGAGCAGTTCTTC.

This chain connects TRBV7-9 to TRBJ2-6; D ambiguous. The germline CDR1 and CDR2 sequences are SEHNR and FQNEAQ (reference sequence). Trimming left V 5 bases short and J 0 bases short, with 14 bases between. This CDR3 region has 17 residues. CDR3 in DNA: TGTGCCAGCAGCCCGACTCGGATTAGCTCTGGGGCCAACGTCCTGACTTTC. Its protein product is CASSPTRISSGANVLTF. The entire variable domain, with the rest obtained from reference TRBV7-9 and TRBJ2-6, is as follows: DTGVSQNPRHKITKRGQNVTFRCDPISEHNRLYWYRQTLGQGPEFLTYFQNEAQLEKSRLLSDRFSAERPKGSFSTLEIQRTEQGDSAMYLCASSPTRISSGANVLTFGAGSRLTVL.

This chain connects TRBV5-4 to TRBJ2-3, with 15 bases lining up with TRBD2. The length of the CDR3 is 16 residues. Germline loops: CDR1 SGHNT, CDR2 YYREEE (reference sequence). V lost 3 bases and J lost 6; bases outside the gene matches: 5. CDR3 DNA: TGTGCCAGCAGCTGGACTAGCGGGGGGGCCGTCGATACGCAGTATTTT. Its translation is CASSWTSGGAVDTQYF. The entire variable domain, with the rest obtained from reference TRBV5-4 and TRBJ2-3, is as follows: ETGVTQSPTHLIKTRGQQVTLRCSSQSGHNTVSWYQQALGQGPQFIFQYYREEENGRGNFPPRFSGLQFPNYSSELNVNALELDDSALYLCASSWTSGGAVDTQYFGPGTRLTVL.